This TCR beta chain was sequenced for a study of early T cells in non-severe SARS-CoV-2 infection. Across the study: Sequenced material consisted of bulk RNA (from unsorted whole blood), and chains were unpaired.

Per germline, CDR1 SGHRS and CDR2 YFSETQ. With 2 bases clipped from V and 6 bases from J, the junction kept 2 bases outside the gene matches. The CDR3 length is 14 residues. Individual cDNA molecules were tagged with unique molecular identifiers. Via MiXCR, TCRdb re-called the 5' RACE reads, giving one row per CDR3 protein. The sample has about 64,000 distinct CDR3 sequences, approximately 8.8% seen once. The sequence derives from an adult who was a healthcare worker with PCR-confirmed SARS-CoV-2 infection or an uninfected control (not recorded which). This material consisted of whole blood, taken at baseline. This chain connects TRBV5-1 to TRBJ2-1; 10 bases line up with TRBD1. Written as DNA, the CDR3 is TGCGCCAGCAGCTTCCGGGACAGGGGCAATGAGCAGTTCTTC. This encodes CASSFRDRGNEQFF.